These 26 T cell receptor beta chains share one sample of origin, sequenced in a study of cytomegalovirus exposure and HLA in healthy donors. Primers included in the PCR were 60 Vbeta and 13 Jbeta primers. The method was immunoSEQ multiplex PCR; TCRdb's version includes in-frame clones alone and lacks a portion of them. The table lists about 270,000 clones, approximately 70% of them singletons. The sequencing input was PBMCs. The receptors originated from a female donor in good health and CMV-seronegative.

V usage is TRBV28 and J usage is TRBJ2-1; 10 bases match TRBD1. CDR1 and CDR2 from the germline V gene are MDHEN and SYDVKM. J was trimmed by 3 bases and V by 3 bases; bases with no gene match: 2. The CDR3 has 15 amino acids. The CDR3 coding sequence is TGTGCCAGCAGTTTCCGGACAGGGGGCTACAATGAGCAGTTCTTC. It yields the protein CASSFRTGGYNEQFF.

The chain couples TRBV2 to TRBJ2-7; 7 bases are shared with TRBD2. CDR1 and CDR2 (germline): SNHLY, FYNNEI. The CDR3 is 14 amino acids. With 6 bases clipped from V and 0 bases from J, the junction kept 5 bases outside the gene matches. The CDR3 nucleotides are TGTGCCAGCAGGCTAGCGGAAAGCTCCTACGAGCAGTACTTC. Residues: CASRLAESSYEQYF. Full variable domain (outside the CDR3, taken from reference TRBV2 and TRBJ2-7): EPEVTQTPSHQVTQMGQEVILRCVPISNHLYFYWYRQILGQKVEFLVSFYNNEISEKSEIFDDQFSVERPDGSNFTLKIRSTKLEDSAMYFCASRLAESSYEQYFGPGTRLTVT.

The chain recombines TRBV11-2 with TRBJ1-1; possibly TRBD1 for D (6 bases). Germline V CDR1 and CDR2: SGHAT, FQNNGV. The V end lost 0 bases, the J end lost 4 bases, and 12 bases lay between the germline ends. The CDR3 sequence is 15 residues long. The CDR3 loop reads CASSLDWGLVTEAFF. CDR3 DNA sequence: TGTGCCAGCAGCTTAGATTGGGGGCTAGTCACTGAAGCTTTCTTT.

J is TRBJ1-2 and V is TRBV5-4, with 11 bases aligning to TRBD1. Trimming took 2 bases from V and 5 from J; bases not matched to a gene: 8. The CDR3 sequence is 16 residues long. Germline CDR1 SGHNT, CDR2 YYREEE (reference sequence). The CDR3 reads CASSFPGQGVGYGYTF. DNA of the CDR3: TGTGCCAGCAGCTTTCCGGGACAGGGGGTGGGGTATGGCTACACCTTC.

CDR3 residues: CASSPRLAGYQETQYF. The CDR3 nucleotides read TGTGCCAGCAGCCCCCGACTAGCGGGCTACCAAGAGACCCAGTACTTC. This chain joins TRBV13 and TRBJ2-5; 10 nucleotides agree with TRBD2. V lost 5 bases and J lost 0; bases outside the gene matches: 6. Germline values: CDR1 PRHDT, CDR2 FYEKMQ (reference sequence). The CDR3 spans 16 residues.

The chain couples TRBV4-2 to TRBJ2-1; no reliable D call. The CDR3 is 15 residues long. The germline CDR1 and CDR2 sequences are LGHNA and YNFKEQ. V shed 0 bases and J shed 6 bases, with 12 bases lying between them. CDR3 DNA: TGTGCCAGCAGCCAAGATCAAGAGATCCGCAATGAGCAGTTCTTC. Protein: CASSQDQEIRNEQFF.

The CDR3 here is CASRAVAAEAFF. DNA for the CDR3: TGTGCCAGTCGAGCGGTGGCCGCTGAAGCTTTCTTT. This chain links TRBV2 with TRBJ1-1; D is unclear. CDR3 length: 12 residues. From germline, CDR1 is SNHLY and CDR2 FYNNEI. V lost 9 bases to trimming and J lost 6 bases, with 14 bases between them. The complete variable domain, with remaining parts taken from reference TRBV2 and TRBJ1-1, reads EPEVTQTPSHQVTQMGQEVILRCVPISNHLYFYWYRQILGQKVEFLVSFYNNEISEKSEIFDDQFSVERPDGSNFTLKIRSTKLEDSAMYFCASRAVAAEAFFGQGTRLTVV.

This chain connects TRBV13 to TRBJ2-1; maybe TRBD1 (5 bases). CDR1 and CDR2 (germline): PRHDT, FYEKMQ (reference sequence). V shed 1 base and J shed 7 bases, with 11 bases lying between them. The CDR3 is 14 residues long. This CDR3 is CASSLDGAGNEQFF. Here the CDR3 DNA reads TGTGCCAGCAGCTTAGATGGGGCCGGGAATGAGCAGTTCTTC. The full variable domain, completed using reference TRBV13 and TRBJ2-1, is AAGVIQSPRHLIKEKRETATLKCYPIPRHDTVYWYQQGPGQDPQFLISFYEKMQSDKGSIPDRFSAQQFSDYHSELNMSSLELGDSALYFCASSLDGAGNEQFFGPGTRLTVL.

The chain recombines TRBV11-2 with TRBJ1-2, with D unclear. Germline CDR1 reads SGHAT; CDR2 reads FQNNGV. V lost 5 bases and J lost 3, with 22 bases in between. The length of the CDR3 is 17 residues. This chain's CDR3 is CASSGFDQKEFDYGYTF. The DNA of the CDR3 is TGTGCCAGCAGCGGATTTGACCAGAAGGAGTTCGACTATGGCTACACCTTC.

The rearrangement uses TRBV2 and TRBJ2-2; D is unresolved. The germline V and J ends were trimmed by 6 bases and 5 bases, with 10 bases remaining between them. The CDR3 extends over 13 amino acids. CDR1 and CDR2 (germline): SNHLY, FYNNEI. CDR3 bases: TGTGCCAGCAGCCTGACTCCAACCGGGGAGCTGTTTTTT. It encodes CASSLTPTGELFF.

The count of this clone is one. In DNA, the CDR3 is TGTGCCAGCAGTTACTCGGTGGCTAGCGGTTACAATGAGCAGTTCTTC. This encodes CASSYSVASGYNEQFF. The V call is TRBV6-5, the J call TRBJ2-1, with 7 positions matching TRBD2. The germline gives CDR1 MNHEY, CDR2 SVGAGI. V dropped 0 bases and J dropped 4; count of bases not matched to a gene: 6. The CDR3 totals 16 residues.

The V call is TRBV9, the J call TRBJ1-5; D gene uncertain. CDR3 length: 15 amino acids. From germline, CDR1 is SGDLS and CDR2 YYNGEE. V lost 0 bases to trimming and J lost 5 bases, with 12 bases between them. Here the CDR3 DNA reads TGTGCCAGCAGCGTAGGGGGAGGCCGAGATCAGCCCCAGCATTTT. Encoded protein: CASSVGGGRDQPQHF.

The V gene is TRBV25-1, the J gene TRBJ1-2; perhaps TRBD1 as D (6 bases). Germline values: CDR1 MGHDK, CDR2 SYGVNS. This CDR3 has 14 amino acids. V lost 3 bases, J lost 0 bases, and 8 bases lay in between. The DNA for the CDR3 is TGTGCCAGCAGTGAGACAGGTACTAACTATGGCTACACCTTC. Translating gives CASSETGTNYGYTF.

This CDR3 is CASSAAGLGEQYF. The CDR3 region has the DNA TGTGCCAGCAGTGCCGCGGGTTTGGGCGAGCAGTACTTC. The chain is built from TRBV2 and TRBJ2-7; TRBD2 is a possible D gene (5 bases). There are 13 residues in the CDR3. V lost 4 bases and J lost 6, with 13 bases in between. Germline V CDR1 and CDR2: SNHLY, FYNNEI.

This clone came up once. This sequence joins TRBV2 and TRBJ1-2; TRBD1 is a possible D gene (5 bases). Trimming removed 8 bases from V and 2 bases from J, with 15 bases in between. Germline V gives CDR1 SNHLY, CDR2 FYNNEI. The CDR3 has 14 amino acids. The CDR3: CASLRGIGNYGYTF. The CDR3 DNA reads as TGTGCCAGCTTACGGGGGATCGGAAACTATGGCTACACCTTC.

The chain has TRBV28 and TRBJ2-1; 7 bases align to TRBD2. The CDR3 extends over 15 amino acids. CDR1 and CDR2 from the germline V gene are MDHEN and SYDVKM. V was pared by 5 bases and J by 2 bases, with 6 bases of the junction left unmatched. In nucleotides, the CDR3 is TGTGCCAGCAGTCTCCTCCGGGGGGCCTACAATGAGCAGTTCTTC. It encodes CASSLLRGAYNEQFF.

CDR3: CASSNAGTSGSSYNEQFF. Here the CDR3 DNA reads TGCGCCAGCAGCAATGCCGGGACTAGCGGGAGCTCCTACAATGAGCAGTTCTTC. V usage is TRBV5-1 and J usage is TRBJ2-1, with TRBD2 identical over 14 bases. V lost 4 bases, J lost 0 bases, and 6 bases stayed unmatched. The CDR3 has 18 residues. Germline assignment: CDR1 SGHRS and CDR2 YFSETQ.

CDR3 coding DNA: TGTGCCAGCAGCCCGGGAAAGACGAGAGCCTGGGAGACCCAGTACTTC. It translates to CASSPGKTRAWETQYF. This chain uses TRBV4-2 with TRBJ2-5; D possibly corresponds to TRBD2 (5 bases). The CDR3 has 16 amino acids. Between the trimmed V and J ends, which lost 4 bases and 5 bases, there was a span of 20 bases. The germline gives CDR1 LGHNA, CDR2 YNFKEQ.

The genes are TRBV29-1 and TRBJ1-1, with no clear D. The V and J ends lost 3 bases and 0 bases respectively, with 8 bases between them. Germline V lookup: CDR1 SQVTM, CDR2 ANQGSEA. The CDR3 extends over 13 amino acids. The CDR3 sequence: CSVEEQLNTEAFF. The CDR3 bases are TGCAGCGTTGAGGAACAGTTGAACACTGAAGCTTTCTTT.

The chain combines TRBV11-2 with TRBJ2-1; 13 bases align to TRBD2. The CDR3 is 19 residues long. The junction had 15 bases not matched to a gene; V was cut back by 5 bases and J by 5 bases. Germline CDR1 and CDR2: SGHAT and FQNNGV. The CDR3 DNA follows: TGTGCCAGCAGCACCTCGGGACTAGCGGGACACCCGCGCGACAATGAGCAGTTCTTC. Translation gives CASSTSGLAGHPRDNEQFF. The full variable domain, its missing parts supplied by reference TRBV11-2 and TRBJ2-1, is EAGVAQSPRYKIIEKRQSVAFWCNPISGHATLYWYQQILGQGPKLLIQFQNNGVVDDSQLPKDRFSAERLKGVDSTLKIQPAKLEDSAVYLCASSTSGLAGHPRDNEQFFGPGTRLTVL.

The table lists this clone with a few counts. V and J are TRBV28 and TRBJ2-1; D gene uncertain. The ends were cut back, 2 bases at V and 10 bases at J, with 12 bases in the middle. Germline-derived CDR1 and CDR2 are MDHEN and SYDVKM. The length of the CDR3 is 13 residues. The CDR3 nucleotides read TGTGCCAGCAGTTTAGTGCAGGCACGGGAGCAGTTCTTC. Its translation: CASSLVQAREQFF.

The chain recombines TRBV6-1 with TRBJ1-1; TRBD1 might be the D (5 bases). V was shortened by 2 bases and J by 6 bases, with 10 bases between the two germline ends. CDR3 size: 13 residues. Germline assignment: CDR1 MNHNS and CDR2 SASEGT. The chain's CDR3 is CASSEWGRAEAFF. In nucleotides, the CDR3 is TGTGCCAGCAGTGAATGGGGGAGGGCTGAAGCTTTCTTT.

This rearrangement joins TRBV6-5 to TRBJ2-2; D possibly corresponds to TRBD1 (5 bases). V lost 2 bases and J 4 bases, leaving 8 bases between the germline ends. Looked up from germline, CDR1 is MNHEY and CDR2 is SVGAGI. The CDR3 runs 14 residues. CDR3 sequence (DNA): TGTGCCAGCAGTTACGACAGCCGCACCGGGGAGCTGTTTTTT. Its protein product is CASSYDSRTGELFF.

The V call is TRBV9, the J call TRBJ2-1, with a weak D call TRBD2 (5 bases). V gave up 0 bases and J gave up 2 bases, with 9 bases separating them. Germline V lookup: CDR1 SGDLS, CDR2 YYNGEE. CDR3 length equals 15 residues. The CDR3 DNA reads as TGTGCCAGCAGCGTAGTTCCGGGGACCTACAATGAGCAGTTCTTC. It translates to CASSVVPGTYNEQFF.

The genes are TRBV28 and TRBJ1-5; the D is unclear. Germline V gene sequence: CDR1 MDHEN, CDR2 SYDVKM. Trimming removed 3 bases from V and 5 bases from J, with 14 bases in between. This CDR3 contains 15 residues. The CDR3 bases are TGTGCCAGCAGTTTGCGCTATCCGAGATATCAGCCCCAGCATTTT. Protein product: CASSLRYPRYQPQHF.

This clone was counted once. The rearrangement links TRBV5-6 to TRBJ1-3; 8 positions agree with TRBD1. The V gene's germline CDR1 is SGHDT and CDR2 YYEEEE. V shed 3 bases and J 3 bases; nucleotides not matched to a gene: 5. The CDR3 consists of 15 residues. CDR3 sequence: CASSSTGVIGNTIYF. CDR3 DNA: TGTGCCAGCAGCTCGACAGGGGTAATTGGAAACACCATATATTTT.